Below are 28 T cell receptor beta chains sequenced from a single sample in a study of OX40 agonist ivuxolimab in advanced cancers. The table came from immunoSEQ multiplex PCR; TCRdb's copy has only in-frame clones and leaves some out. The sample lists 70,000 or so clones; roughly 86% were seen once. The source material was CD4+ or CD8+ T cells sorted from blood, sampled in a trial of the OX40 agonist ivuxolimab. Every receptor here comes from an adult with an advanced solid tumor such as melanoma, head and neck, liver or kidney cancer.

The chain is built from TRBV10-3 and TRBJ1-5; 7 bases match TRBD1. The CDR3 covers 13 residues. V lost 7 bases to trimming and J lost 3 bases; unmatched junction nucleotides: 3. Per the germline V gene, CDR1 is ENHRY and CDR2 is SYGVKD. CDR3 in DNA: TGTGCCATCACTGACAGGGCCAATCAGCCCCAGCATTTT. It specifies CAITDRANQPQHF.

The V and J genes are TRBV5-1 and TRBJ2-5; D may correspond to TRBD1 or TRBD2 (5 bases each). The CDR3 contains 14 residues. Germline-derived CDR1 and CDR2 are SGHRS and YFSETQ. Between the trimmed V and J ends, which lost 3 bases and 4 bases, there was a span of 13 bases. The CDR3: CASSSPGRGETQYF. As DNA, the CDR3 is TGCGCCAGCAGCTCTCCGGGGCGCGGAGAGACCCAGTACTTC.

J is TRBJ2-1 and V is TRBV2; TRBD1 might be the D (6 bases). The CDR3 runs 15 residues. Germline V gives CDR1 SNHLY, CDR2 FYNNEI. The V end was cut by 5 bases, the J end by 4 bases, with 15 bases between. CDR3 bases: TGTGCCAGCAGTCAGGGACAAGCTTTTTACAATGAGCAGTTCTTC. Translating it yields CASSQGQAFYNEQFF.

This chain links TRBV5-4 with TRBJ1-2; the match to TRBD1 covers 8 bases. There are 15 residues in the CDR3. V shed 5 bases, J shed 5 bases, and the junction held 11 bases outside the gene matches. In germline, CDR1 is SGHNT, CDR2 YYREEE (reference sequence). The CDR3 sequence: CASRFGQGYNYGYTF. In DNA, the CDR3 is TGTGCCAGCAGGTTTGGACAGGGATATAATTATGGCTACACCTTC. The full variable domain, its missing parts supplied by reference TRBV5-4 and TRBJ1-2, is ETGVTQSPTHLIKTRGQQVTLRCSSQSGHNTVSWYQQALGQGPQFIFQYYREEENGRGNFPPRFSGLQFPNYSSELNVNALELDDSALYLCASRFGQGYNYGYTFGSGTRLTVV.

The CDR3 nucleotides are TGTGCCAGCAGTGAAGCCCGGACAGGGCTCTCCTACGAGCAGTACTTC. It specifies CASSEARTGLSYEQYF. The genes are TRBV2 and TRBJ2-7, with 8 bases matching TRBD1. The germline V gene has CDR1 SNHLY and CDR2 FYNNEI. This CDR3 region has 16 residues. J gave up 0 bases and V 0 bases, and 4 bases lay outside the gene matches.

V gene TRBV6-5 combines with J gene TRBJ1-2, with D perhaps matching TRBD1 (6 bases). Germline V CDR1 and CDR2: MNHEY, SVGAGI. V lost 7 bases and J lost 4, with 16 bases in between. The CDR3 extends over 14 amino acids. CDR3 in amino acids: CASTPPGGTYGYTF. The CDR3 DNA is TGTGCCAGCACCCCGCCGGGGGGCACCTATGGCTACACCTTC.

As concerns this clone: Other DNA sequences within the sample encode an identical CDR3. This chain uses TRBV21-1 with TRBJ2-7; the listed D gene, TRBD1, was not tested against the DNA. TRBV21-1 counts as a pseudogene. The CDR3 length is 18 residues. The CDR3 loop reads CASSRSDRAPLSSYEQYF. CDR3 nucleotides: TGCGCCAGCAGCAGATCTGACAGGGCTCCGCTTAGCTCCTACGAGCAGTACTTC.

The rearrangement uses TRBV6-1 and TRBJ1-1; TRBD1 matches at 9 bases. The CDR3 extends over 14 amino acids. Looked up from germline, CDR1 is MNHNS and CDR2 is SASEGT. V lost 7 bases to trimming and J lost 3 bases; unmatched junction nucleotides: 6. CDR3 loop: CASTRTGVDTEAFF. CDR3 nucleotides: TGTGCCAGCACTAGGACAGGGGTTGACACTGAAGCTTTCTTT.

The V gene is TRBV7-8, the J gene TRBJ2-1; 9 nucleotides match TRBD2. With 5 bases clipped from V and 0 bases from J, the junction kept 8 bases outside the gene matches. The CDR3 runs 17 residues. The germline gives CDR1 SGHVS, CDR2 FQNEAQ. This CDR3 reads CASSKGLATYSYNEQFF. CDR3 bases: TGTGCCAGCAGCAAAGGACTAGCGACCTACTCCTACAATGAGCAGTTCTTC.

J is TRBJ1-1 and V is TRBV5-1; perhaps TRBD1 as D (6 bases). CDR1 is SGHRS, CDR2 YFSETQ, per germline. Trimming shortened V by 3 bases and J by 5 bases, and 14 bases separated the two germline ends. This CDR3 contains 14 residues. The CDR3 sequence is CASSSVRGETEAFF. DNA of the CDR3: TGCGCCAGCAGCTCAGTCAGGGGAGAGACTGAAGCTTTCTTT.

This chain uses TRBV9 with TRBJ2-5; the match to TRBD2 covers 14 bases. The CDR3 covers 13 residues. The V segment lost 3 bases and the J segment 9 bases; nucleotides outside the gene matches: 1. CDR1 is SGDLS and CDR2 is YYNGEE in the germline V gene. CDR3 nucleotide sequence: TGTGCCAGCAGCGCGACTAGCGGGAGGGCCCAGTACTTC. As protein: CASSATSGRAQYF.

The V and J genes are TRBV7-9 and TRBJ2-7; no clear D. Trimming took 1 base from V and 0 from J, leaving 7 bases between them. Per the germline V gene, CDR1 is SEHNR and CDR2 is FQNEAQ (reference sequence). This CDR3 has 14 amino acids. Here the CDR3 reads CASSLGPASYEQYF. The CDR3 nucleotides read TGTGCCAGCAGCTTAGGACCGGCCTCCTACGAGCAGTACTTC.

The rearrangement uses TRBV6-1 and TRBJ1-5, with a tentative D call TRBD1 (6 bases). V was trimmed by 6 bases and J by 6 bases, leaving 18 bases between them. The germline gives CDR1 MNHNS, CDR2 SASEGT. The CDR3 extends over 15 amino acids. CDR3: CASREWGGASQPQHF. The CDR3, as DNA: TGTGCCAGCAGAGAATGGGGGGGGGCTAGTCAGCCCCAGCATTTT.

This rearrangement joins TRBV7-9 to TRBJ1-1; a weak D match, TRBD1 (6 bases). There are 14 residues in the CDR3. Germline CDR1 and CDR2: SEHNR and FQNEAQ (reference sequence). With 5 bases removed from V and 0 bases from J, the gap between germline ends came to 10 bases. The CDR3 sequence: CASSRDKMNTEAFF. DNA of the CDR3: TGTGCCAGCAGCCGGGACAAGATGAACACTGAAGCTTTCTTT.

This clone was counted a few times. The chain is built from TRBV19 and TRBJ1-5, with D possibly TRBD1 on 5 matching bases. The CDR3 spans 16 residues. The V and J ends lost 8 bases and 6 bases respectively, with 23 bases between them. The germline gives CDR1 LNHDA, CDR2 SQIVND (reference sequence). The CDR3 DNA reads TGTGCCAGTCGGGGTTTCGGGGGTCGTGAGGGTCAGCCCCAGCATTTT. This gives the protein CASRGFGGREGQPQHF.

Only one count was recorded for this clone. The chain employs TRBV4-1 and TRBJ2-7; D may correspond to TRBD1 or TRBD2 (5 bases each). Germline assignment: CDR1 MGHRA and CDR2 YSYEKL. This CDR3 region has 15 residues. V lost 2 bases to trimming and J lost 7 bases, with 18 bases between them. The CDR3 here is CASSQPRDRPGEQYF. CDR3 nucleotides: TGCGCCAGCAGCCAACCCCGAGACAGACCGGGGGAGCAGTACTTC.

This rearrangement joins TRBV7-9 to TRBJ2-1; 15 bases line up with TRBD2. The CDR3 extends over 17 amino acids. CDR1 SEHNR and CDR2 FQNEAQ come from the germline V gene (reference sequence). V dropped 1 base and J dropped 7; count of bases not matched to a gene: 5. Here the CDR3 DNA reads TGTGCCAGCAGCTTAGAAATTGGGACTAGCGGGAGGAATGAGCAGTTCTTC. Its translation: CASSLEIGTSGRNEQFF.

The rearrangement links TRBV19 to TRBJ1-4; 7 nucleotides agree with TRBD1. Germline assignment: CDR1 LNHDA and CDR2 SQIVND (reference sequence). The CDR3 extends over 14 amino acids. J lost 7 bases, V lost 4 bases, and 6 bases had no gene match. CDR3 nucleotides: TGTGCCAGTAGTACCGACAGGGTGGCTGAAAAACTGTTTTTT. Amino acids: CASSTDRVAEKLFF.

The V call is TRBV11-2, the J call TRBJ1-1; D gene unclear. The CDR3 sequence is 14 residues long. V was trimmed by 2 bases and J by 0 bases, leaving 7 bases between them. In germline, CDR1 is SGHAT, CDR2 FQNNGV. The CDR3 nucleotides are TGTGCCAGCAGCTTATCGGTGGTGAACACTGAAGCTTTCTTT. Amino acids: CASSLSVVNTEAFF. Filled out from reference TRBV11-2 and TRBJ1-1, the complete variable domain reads EAGVAQSPRYKIIEKRQSVAFWCNPISGHATLYWYQQILGQGPKLLIQFQNNGVVDDSQLPKDRFSAERLKGVDSTLKIQPAKLEDSAVYLCASSLSVVNTEAFFGQGTRLTVV.

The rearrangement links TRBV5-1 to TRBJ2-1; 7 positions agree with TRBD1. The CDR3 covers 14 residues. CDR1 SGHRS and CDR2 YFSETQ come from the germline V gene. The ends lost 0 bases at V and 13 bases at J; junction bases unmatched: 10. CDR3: CASSLVPTDRVQFF. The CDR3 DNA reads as TGCGCCAGCAGCTTGGTGCCCACTGACAGGGTACAGTTCTTC.

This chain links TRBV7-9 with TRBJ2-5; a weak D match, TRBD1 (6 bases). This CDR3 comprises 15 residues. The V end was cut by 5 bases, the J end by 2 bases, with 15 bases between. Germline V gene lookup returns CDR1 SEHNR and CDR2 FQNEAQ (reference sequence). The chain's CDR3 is CASSPGQSMQETQYF. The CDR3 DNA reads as TGTGCCAGCAGCCCCGGACAGTCTATGCAAGAGACCCAGTACTTC.

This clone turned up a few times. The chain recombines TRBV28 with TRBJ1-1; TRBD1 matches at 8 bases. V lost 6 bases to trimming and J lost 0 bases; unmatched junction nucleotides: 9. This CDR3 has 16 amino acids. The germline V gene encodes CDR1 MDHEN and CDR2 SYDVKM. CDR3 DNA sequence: TGTGCCAGCAGACCCTACAGGGGGATAATGAACACTGAAGCTTTCTTT. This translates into CASRPYRGIMNTEAFF.

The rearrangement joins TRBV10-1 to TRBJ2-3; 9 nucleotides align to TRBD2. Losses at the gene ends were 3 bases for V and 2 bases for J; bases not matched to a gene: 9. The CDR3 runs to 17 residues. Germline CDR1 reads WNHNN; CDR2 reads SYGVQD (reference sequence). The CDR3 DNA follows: TGCGCCAGCAGTGAATTACCGACTAGCGGAACCACAGATACGCAGTATTTT. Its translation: CASSELPTSGTTDTQYF.

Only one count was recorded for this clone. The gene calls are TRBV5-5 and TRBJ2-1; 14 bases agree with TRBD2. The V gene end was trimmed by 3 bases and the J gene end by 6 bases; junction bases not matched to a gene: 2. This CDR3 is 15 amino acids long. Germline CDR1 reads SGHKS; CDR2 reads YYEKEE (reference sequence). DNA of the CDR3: TGTGCCAGCAGCTGGGGACTAGCGGGAGCCAATGAGCAGTTCTTC. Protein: CASSWGLAGANEQFF.

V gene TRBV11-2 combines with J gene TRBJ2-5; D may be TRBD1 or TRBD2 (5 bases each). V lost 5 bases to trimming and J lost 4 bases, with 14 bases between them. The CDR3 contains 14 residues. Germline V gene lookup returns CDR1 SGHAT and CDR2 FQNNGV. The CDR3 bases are TGTGCCAGCAGCCGGGACCCGGGACGAGAGACCCAGTACTTC. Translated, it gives CASSRDPGRETQYF. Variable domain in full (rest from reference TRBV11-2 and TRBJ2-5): EAGVAQSPRYKIIEKRQSVAFWCNPISGHATLYWYQQILGQGPKLLIQFQNNGVVDDSQLPKDRFSAERLKGVDSTLKIQPAKLEDSAVYLCASSRDPGRETQYFGPGTRLLVL.

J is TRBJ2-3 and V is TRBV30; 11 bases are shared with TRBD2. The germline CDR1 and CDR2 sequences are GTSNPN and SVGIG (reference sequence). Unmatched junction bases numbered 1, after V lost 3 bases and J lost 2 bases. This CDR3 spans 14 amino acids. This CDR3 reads CAWRLAGDTDTQYF. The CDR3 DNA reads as TGTGCCTGGAGACTAGCGGGAGACACAGATACGCAGTATTTT.

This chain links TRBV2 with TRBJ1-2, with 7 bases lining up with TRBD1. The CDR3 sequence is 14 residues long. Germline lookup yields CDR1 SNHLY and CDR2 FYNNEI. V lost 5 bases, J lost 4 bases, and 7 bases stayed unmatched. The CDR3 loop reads CASSSQGGAYGYTF. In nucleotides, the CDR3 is TGTGCCAGCAGTTCCCAGGGGGGTGCCTATGGCTACACCTTC.

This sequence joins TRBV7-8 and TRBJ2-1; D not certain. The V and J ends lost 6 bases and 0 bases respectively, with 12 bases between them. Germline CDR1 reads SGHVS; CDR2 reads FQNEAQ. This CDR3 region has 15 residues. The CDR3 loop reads CASSLLPRSYNEQFF. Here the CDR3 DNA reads TGTGCCAGCAGTCTGCTGCCTCGCTCCTACAATGAGCAGTTCTTC.